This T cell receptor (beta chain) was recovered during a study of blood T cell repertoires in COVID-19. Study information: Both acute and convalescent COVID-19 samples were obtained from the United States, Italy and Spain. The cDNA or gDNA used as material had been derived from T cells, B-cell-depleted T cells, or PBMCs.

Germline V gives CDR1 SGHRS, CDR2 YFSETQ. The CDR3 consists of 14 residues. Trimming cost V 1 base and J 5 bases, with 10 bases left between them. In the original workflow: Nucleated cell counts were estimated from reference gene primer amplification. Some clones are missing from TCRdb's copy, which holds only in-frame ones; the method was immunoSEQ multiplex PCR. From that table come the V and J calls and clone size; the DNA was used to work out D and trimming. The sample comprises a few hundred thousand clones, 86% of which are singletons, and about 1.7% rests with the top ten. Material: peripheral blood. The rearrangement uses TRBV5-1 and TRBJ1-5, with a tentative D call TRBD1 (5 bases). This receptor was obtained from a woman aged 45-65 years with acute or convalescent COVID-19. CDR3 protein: CASSLIGGDQPQHF. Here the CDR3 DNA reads TGCGCCAGCAGCTTGATCGGAGGGGATCAGCCCCAGCATTTT.